This entry describes one TCR beta chain. The specificity of this receptor is unknown. Base qualities are missing; no much larger clone stands one base away. The data were obtained in a study of blood T cell repertoires in COVID-19 (dated by TCRdb to the early 2020s). For the wider study: Samples from collaborators originated in the United States, Italy and Spain and spanned both the acute and convalescent phases of COVID-19. The prospective study material was composed of cDNA or gDNA derived from T cells, B-cell-depleted T cells, or PBMCs. Deeply sampled blood TCRbeta repertoires from subjects exposed to, actively infected with, or recovered from COVID-19 were included in the dataset. The repertoires were made available in a free public database intended to serve as a resource for research on the immune response to SARS-CoV-2. The samples were drawn from the first 160 participants of the ongoing ImmuneRACE study and from 1,254 subjects provided by 6 global collaborators. Nearly every sample came with metadata listing a de-identified subject ID, COVID-19 status, age in years and sex. Where available, HLA class I and class II types were taken from metadata supplied by the sample provider and were not determined by assay-based typing.

Summary of the overall study and its limitations: How much clinical and demographic metadata was included differed by source and by participant, and the metadata was provided uncurated.

Including cysteine and phenylalanine, the CDR3 has 14 amino acids. Of all the DNA, just the CDR3 is kept, 42 bases in frame from base 1. The V end loses 4 bases and the J end loses 0 bases, and a stretch of 12 bases separates them. Taken from the germline V gene (reference sequence), the CDR1 and CDR2 loops are GTSNPN and SVGIG. TCRbeta CDR3 regions were amplified from genomic DNA using the immunoSEQ Assay, a bias-controlled multiplex PCR. Per the source publication's procedure: The number of nucleated cells in each sample was estimated from the amplification of reference gene primers within the assay. Sequence reads were collapsed and filtered to measure the absolute abundance of every unique TCRbeta CDR3 rearrangement. For each sample, productive Simpson clonality was calculated as the square root of Simpson's diversity index across productive rearrangements. What TCRdb holds here is the immuneACCESS table cut down to in-frame rearrangements. Part of the clones is not present; checked against another copy, under half of the missing clones reflect an unresolved V gene, and the others are unexplained. For V, J and clone size, that table is used; D and trimming come from the DNA. The sample data list some 64,000 clones, and about four fifths of these were observed just once. The biggest ten clones account for 15% to 20% of the sample.

One collaborating source in Seattle enrolled patients while the patients were actively infected and followed the patients over time throughout the course of disease. Whole blood was collected in K2EDTA tubes by collaborating institutions according to the institutions' own protocols. For TCRbeta analysis, collaborator samples were shipped as frozen whole blood, as isolated PBMCs, or as DNA extracted from either sample type. The sequence links TRBV30 to TRBJ1-1, and TRBD1 may be the D gene, going by 5 matching bases. The specimen sequenced was peripheral blood. The source is a man in his 60s with COVID-19, enrolled during active disease. The CDR3 amino acid sequence is: CAWNRGTLNTEAFF. The base sequence is TGTGCCTGGAACCGAGGGACTTTGAACACTGAAGCTTTCTTT.